This entry lists 12 T cell receptor beta chains sequenced from one sample in a study of blood T cell repertoires in COVID-19. Profiling relied on immunoSEQ multiplex PCR, and the TCRdb table lists in-frame clones only, not all of them. The repertoire includes some 100,000 clones, around four fifths of them detected once, and roughly an eighth sits in the top ten. Sequenced: peripheral blood. Every receptor here comes from a woman in her seventies with acute or convalescent COVID-19.

This clone was observed a single time. The chain carries TRBV19 and TRBJ1-3, with a possible D match to TRBD1 (5 bases). The CDR3 extends over 16 amino acids. In germline, CDR1 is LNHDA, CDR2 SQIVND (reference sequence). The V end lost 5 bases, the J end lost 0 bases, and 14 bases lay between the germline ends. The chain's CDR3 is CASSPLTDNSGNTIYF. Here the CDR3 DNA reads TGTGCCAGTAGTCCCTTGACAGATAACTCTGGAAACACCATATATTTT.

This clone has just a few counts. Here the CDR3 DNA reads TGCGCCAGCAGCCACCCTCGGGGAGGAAAAGCTAACTATGGCTACACCTTC. Protein sequence: CASSHPRGGKANYGYTF. The chain couples TRBV4-1 to TRBJ1-2, with D uncertain. The V end lost 3 bases, the J end lost 0 bases, and 17 bases lay between the germline ends. The CDR3 has 17 residues. Germline lookup yields CDR1 MGHRA and CDR2 YSYEKL.

This clone was observed a few times. The gene calls are TRBV7-9 and TRBJ2-1; 9 nucleotides align to TRBD2. This CDR3 has 16 residues. The ends lost 8 bases at V and 6 bases at J; junction bases unmatched: 14. Germline lookup yields CDR1 SEHNR and CDR2 FQNEAQ (reference sequence). CDR3 sequence: CASQSTGTSGFNEQFF. The CDR3 nucleotides are TGTGCCAGCCAATCCACCGGCACTAGCGGGTTCAATGAGCAGTTCTTC. Full variable domain (remainder filled in from reference TRBV7-9 and TRBJ2-1): DTGVSQNPRHKITKRGQNVTFRCDPISEHNRLYWYRQTLGQGPEFLTYFQNEAQLEKSRLLSDRFSAERPKGSFSTLEIQRTEQGDSAMYLCASQSTGTSGFNEQFFGPGTRLTVL.

The CDR3, as DNA: TGCGCCAGCAGGACCGGACTAGCGGGGCCAGATACGCAGTATTTT. This codes for CASRTGLAGPDTQYF. This chain connects TRBV5-1 to TRBJ2-3, with 12 positions matching TRBD2. CDR3 length equals 15 residues. CDR1 is SGHRS and CDR2 is YFSETQ in the germline V gene. The junction had 5 bases not matched to a gene; V was cut back by 5 bases and J by 4 bases.

This clone has only a few counts. The V call is TRBV3-1 (or the pseudogene TRBV3-2), the J call TRBJ1-1; D is ambiguous. The CDR3 is made up of 13 amino acids. Germline V gene data show CDR1 as LGHDT and CDR2 as YNNKEL (reference sequence). V lost 2 bases and J lost 1, with 5 bases in between. CDR3 protein: CASSQHQNTEAFF. CDR3 in DNA: TGTGCCAGCAGCCAACATCAGAACACTGAAGCTTTCTTT.

As concerns this clone: The junction differs from germline at one of its ends, possibly a read error. The rearrangement joins TRBV11-2 to TRBJ2-2; TRBD2 might be the D (6 bases). Germline V CDR1 and CDR2: SGHAT, FQNNGV. The CDR3 covers 14 residues. In DNA form, the CDR3 reads TGTGCCAGCACCTTACAACGGGGAGGCGGGGAGCTGTTTTTT. Translation: CASTLQRGGGELFF.

This chain links TRBV2 with TRBJ2-6; perhaps TRBD2 as D (6 bases). Germline values: CDR1 SNHLY, CDR2 FYNNEI. Trimming cost V 6 bases and J 0 bases, with 12 bases left between them. The CDR3 is made up of 16 amino acids. CDR3 amino acids: CASREGPSSGANVLTF. The CDR3 nucleotides are TGTGCCAGCAGGGAGGGCCCGAGCTCTGGGGCCAACGTCCTGACTTTC.

The chain has TRBV28 and TRBJ1-2, with 11 bases identical to TRBD1. CDR3 length equals 13 residues. Trimming at V came to 5 bases and at J to 5 bases, leaving 1 base not matched to a gene. The germline CDR1 and CDR2 sequences are MDHEN and SYDVKM. CDR3 DNA sequence: TGTGCCAGCAGTGGACAGGGGGCTTATGGCTACACCTTC. It translates to CASSGQGAYGYTF.

The chain combines TRBV12-5 with TRBJ1-1, with D unresolved. The CDR3 spans 12 residues. The ends were cut back, 7 bases at V and 1 base at J, with 7 bases in the middle. CDR1 is LGHNT, CDR2 FRNRAP, per germline. CDR3 sequence: CASVSGNTEAFF. CDR3 bases: TGTGCTAGTGTCTCGGGGAACACTGAAGCTTTCTTT.

The rearrangement uses TRBV19 and TRBJ1-2; no clear D gene. This CDR3 has 10 residues. The germline CDR1 and CDR2 sequences are LNHDA and SQIVND (reference sequence). The V gene lost 8 bases and the J gene lost 6 bases, with 7 bases spanning the gap. The CDR3 protein is CASGLNGYTF. DNA for the CDR3: TGTGCCAGTGGCTTGAATGGCTACACCTTC.

The genes are TRBV5-1 and TRBJ2-1; 10 bases fit TRBD1. CDR3 size: 20 residues. Germline CDR1 reads SGHRS; CDR2 reads YFSETQ. V shed 3 bases and J 1 base; nucleotides not matched to a gene: 16. CDR3 in amino acids: CASSSITGQGNSLSYNEQFF. The CDR3 coding sequence is TGCGCCAGCAGCTCGATAACGGGACAGGGGAACTCCCTTTCCTACAATGAGCAGTTCTTC.

This chain uses TRBV7-8 with TRBJ2-7; a weak D match, TRBD1 (7 bases). The ends were cut back, 1 base at V and 4 bases at J, with 14 bases in the middle. CDR1 SGHVS and CDR2 FQNEAQ come from the germline V gene. The CDR3 spans 15 residues. The CDR3 spells CASSLGAGGNYEQYF. For the CDR3, the DNA is TGTGCCAGCAGCTTAGGCGCAGGGGGGAATTACGAGCAGTACTTC.